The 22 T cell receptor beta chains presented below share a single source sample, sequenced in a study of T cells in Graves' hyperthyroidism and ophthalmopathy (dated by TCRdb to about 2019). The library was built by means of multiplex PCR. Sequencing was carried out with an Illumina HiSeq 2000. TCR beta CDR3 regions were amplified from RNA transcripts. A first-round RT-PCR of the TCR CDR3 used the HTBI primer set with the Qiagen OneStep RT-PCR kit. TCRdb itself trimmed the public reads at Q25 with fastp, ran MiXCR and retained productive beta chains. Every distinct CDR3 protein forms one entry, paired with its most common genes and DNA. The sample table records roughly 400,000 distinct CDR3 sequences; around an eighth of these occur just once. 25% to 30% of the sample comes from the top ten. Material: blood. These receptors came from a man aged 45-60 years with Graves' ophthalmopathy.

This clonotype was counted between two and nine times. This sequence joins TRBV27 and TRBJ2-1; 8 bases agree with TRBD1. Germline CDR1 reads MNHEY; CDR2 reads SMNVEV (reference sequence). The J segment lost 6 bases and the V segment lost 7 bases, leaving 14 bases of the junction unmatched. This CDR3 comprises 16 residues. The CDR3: CASTNPGTGFFNEQFF. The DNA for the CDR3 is TGTGCCAGCACCAACCCCGGGACAGGATTTTTCAATGAGCAGTTCTTC.

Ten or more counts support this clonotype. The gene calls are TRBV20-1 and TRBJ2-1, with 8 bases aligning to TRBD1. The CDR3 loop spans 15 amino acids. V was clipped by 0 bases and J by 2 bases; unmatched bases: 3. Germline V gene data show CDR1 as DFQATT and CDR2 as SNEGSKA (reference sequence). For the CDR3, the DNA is TGCAGTGCTAGAGAATCGACAGGGGCCTACAATGAGCAGTTCTTC. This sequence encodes CSARESTGAYNEQFF.

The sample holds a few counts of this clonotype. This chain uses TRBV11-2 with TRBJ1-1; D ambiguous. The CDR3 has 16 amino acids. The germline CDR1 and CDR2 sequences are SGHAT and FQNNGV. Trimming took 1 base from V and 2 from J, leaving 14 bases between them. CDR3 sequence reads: CASSLGPRGSNTEAFF. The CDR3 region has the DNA TGTGCCAGCAGCTTAGGACCCCGAGGGTCCAACACTGAAGCTTTCTTT.

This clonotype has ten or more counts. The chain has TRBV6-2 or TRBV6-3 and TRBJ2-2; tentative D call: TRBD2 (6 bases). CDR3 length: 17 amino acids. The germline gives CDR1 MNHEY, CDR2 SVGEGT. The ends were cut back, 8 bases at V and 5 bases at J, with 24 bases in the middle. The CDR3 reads CASAQGFLRDKTGELFF. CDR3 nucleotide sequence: TGTGCCAGCGCCCAGGGTTTTTTGCGGGATAAAACCGGGGAGCTGTTTTTT.

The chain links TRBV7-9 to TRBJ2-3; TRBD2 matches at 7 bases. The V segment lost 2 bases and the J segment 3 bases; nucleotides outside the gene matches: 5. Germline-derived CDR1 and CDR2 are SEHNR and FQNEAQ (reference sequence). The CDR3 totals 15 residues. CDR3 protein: CASSLRPGGTDTQYF. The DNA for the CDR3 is TGTGCCAGCAGCTTAAGGCCGGGAGGTACAGATACGCAGTATTTT.

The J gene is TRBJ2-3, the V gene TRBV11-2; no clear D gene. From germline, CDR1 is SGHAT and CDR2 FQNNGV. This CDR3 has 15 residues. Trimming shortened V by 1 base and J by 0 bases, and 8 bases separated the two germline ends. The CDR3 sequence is CASSLVMISTDTQYF. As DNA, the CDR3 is TGTGCCAGCAGCTTAGTAATGATTAGCACAGATACGCAGTATTTT.

The chain's CDR3 is CASIGGTGRQETQYF. CDR3 DNA sequence: TGTGCCAGCATTGGGGGGACAGGGCGGCAAGAGACCCAGTACTTC. This chain joins TRBV2 and TRBJ2-5; 9 bases map to TRBD1. The J segment lost 2 bases and the V segment lost 7 bases, leaving 8 bases of the junction unmatched. This CDR3 contains 15 residues. Germline CDR1 SNHLY, CDR2 FYNNEI.

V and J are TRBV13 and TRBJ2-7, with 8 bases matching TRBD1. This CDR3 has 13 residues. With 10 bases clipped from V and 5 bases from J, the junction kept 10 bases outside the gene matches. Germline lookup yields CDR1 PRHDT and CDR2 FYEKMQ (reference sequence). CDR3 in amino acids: CATEDRARNEQYF. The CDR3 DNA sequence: TGTGCCACTGAGGACAGGGCGAGGAACGAGCAGTACTTC.

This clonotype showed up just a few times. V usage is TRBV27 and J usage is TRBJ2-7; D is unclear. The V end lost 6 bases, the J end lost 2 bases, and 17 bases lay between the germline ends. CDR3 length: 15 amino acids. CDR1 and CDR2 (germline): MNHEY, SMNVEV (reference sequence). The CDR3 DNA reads TGTGCCAGCAGCCTCGGTAGTACCCTTACCTACGAGCAGTACTTC. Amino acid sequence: CASSLGSTLTYEQYF.

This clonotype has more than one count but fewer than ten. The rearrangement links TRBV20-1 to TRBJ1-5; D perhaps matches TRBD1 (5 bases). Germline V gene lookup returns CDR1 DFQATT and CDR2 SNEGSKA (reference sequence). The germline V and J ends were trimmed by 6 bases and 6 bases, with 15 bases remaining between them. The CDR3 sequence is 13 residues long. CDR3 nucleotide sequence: TGCAGTGCCCAGCGAGGGGTGGGTCAGCCCCAGCATTTT. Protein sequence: CSAQRGVGQPQHF.

The CDR3 DNA reads TGTGCCAGCAGCCAAGGGACAGGGGATGGCTACACCTTC. The encoded protein is CASSQGTGDGYTF. The chain employs TRBV3-1 and TRBJ1-2; 9 nucleotides line up with TRBD1. Germline V gives CDR1 LGHDT, CDR2 YNNKEL (reference sequence). Trimming at V came to 1 base and at J to 6 bases, leaving 0 bases not matched to a gene. This CDR3 comprises 13 residues. Drawing the rest from reference TRBV3-1 and TRBJ1-2, the complete variable domain is DTAVSQTPKYLVTQMGNDKSIKCEQNLGHDTMYWYKQDSKKFLKIMFSYNNKELIINETVPNRFSPKSPDKAHLNLHINSLELGDSAVYFCASSQGTGDGYTFGSGTRLTVV.

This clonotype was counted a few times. The DNA of the CDR3 is TGTGCCAGCAGTTTAGGGGGGGCGCGTAACTATGGCTACACCTTC. Translated, it gives CASSLGGARNYGYTF. The chain links TRBV28 to TRBJ1-2; TRBD1 is a possible D gene (6 bases). This CDR3 has 15 amino acids. CDR1 and CDR2 (germline): MDHEN, SYDVKM. V was clipped by 2 bases and J by 1 base, with 11 bases between them.

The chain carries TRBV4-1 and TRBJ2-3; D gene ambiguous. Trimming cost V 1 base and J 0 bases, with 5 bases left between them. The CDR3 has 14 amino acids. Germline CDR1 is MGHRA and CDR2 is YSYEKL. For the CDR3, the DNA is TGCGCCAGCAGCCAAGTCATGAGCACAGATACGCAGTATTTT. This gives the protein CASSQVMSTDTQYF.

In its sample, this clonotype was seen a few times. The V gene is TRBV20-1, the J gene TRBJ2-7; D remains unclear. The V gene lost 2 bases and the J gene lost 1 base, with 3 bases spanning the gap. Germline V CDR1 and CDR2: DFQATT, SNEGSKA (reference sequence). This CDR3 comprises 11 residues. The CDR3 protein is CSARKSYEQYF. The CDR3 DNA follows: TGCAGTGCTAGAAAATCCTACGAGCAGTACTTC.

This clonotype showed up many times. CDR3 in amino acids: CASSEPGGSRYGYTF. The CDR3 nucleotides read TGTGCCAGCAGCGAGCCAGGCGGGAGTAGGTATGGCTACACCTTC. The chain has TRBV7-9 and TRBJ1-2; D call uncertain. From germline, CDR1 is SEHNR and CDR2 FQNEAQ (reference sequence). The CDR3 length is 15 residues. Trimming cost V 5 bases and J 5 bases, with 18 bases left between them.

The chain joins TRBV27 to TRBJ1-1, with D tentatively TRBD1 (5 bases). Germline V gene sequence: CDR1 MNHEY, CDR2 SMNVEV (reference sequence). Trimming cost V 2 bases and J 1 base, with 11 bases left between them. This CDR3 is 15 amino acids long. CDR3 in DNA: TGTGCCAGCAGTTTAAGCAGGGCAGAGAACACTGAAGCTTTCTTT. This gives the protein CASSLSRAENTEAFF.

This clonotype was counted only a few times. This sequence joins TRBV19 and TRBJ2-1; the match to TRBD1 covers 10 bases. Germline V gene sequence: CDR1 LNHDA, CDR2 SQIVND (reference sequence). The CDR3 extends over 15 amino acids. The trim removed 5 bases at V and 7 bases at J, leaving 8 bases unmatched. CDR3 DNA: TGTGCCAGTAGTCGCCGACAGGGGGCGCGTAATGAGCAGTTCTTC. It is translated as CASSRRQGARNEQFF.

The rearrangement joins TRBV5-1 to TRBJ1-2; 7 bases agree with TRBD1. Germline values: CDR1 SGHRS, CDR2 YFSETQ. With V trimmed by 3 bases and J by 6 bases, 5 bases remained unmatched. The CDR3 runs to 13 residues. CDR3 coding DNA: TGCGCCAGCAGCTCAGACAGGGCTCATGGCTACACCTTC. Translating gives CASSSDRAHGYTF.

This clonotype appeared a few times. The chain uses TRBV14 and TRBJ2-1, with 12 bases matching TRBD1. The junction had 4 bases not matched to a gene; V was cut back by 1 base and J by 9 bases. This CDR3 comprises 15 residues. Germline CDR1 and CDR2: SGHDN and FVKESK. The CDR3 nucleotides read TGTGCCAGCAGCCAAGTGGGGACAGGGGGCACTGAGCAGTTCTTC. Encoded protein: CASSQVGTGGTEQFF. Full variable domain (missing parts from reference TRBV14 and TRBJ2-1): EAGVTQFPSHSVIEKGQTVTLRCDPISGHDNLYWYRRVMGKEIKFLLHFVKESKQDESGMPNNRFLAERTGGTYSTLKVQPAELEDSGVYFCASSQVGTGGTEQFFGPGTRLTVL.

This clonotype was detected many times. The CDR3, as DNA: TGTGCCAGCACGGCAGCCAGTGGGTACCAAGAGACCCAGTACTTC. Amino acids: CASTAASGYQETQYF. The chain is built from TRBV6-1 and TRBJ2-5; D unresolved. The CDR3 runs 15 residues. From germline, CDR1 is MNHNS and CDR2 SASEGT. Deletions cut 7 bases from V and 0 bases from J, with 15 bases between.

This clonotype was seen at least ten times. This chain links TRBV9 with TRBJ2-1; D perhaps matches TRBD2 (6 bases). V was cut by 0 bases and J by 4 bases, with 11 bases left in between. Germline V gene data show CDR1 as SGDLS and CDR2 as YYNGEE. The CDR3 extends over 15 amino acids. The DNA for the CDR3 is TGTGCCAGCAGCGTAGATAGCGGCCAATACAATGAGCAGTTCTTC. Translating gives CASSVDSGQYNEQFF. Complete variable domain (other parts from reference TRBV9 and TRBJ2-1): DSGVTQTPKHLITATGQRVTLRCSPRSGDLSVYWYQQSLDQGLQFLIQYYNGEERAKGNILERFSAQQFPDLHSELNLSSLELGDSALYFCASSVDSGQYNEQFFGPGTRLTVL.

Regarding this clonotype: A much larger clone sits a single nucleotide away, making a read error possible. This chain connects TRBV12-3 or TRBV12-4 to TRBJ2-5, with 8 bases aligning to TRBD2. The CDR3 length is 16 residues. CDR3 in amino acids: CASSLAPGGGQETQCF. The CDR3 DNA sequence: TGTGCCAGCAGTTTAGCGCCCGGGGGGGGACAAGAGACCCAGTGCTTC.